These 27 T cell receptor beta chains originate from one sample sequenced in a study of shared clonotypes between healthy human individuals. Profiled with immunoSEQ multiplex PCR; TCRdb holds only in-frame clones, not every one. The sample lists over a million clones, around 97% seen once, with approximately 1.2% in the top ten. The sequenced material came from naive CD4+ T cells sorted from blood. Noted subset: CD45RA+ positively selected. All receptors come from a man younger than 45 in good health.

The chain uses TRBV7-8 and TRBJ2-3; D is possibly TRBD1 (6 bases). CDR3 size: 18 residues. V lost 4 bases and J 2 bases, leaving 22 bases between the germline ends. The germline CDR1 and CDR2 sequences are SGHVS and FQNEAQ. CDR3 coding DNA: TGTGCCAGCAGCTCACTCAGGGGACCGCCGATCAACACAGATACGCAGTATTTT. Its translation is CASSSLRGPPINTDTQYF.

The rearrangement links TRBV13 to TRBJ2-1; 11 bases align to TRBD2. The CDR3 spans 19 residues. The J segment lost 0 bases and the V segment lost 4 bases, leaving 11 bases of the junction unmatched. Looked up from germline, CDR1 is PRHDT and CDR2 is FYEKMQ (reference sequence). The chain's CDR3 is CASSSRGLAGGGSYNEQFF. CDR3 in DNA: TGTGCCAGCAGCTCTCGCGGGCTAGCGGGAGGAGGCTCCTACAATGAGCAGTTCTTC. Supplemented by reference TRBV13 and TRBJ2-1, the full variable domain reads AAGVIQSPRHLIKEKRETATLKCYPIPRHDTVYWYQQGPGQDPQFLISFYEKMQSDKGSIPDRFSAQQFSDYHSELNMSSLELGDSALYFCASSSRGLAGGGSYNEQFFGPGTRLTVL.

This chain connects TRBV4-1 to TRBJ2-2; D is uncertain. CDR1 and CDR2 from the germline V gene are MGHRA and YSYEKL. V lost 5 bases to trimming and J lost 2 bases, with 9 bases between them. CDR3 size: 14 residues. CDR3 nucleotides: TGCGCCAGCAGCATCGTAACCAACACCGGGGAGCTGTTTTTT. It codes for CASSIVTNTGELFF.

The chain is built from TRBV2 and TRBJ1-2; D remains unclear. The CDR3 runs to 16 residues. Germline V gene lookup returns CDR1 SNHLY and CDR2 FYNNEI. Trimming pared 6 bases from V and 1 base from J, leaving 18 bases between. Written as DNA, the CDR3 is TGTGCCAGCAGCCTAAAGTTCCGACTCGATAACTATGGCTACACCTTC. The encoded protein is CASSLKFRLDNYGYTF.

The genes are TRBV10-1 and TRBJ2-7, with TRBD2 as a possible D gene (5 bases). The CDR3 runs to 12 residues. The V end was cut by 4 bases, the J end by 7 bases, with 11 bases between. Germline-derived CDR1 and CDR2 are WNHNN and SYGVQD (reference sequence). The CDR3: CASSGLADEQYF. Written as DNA, the CDR3 is TGCGCCAGCAGTGGCCTAGCCGATGAGCAGTACTTC.

The rearrangement joins TRBV2 to TRBJ1-3, with D hard to call. Germline CDR1 and CDR2: SNHLY and FYNNEI. The CDR3 has 11 residues. Deletions cut 7 bases from V and 4 bases from J, with 5 bases between. CDR3 protein: CASTQGNTIYF. As DNA, the CDR3 is TGTGCCAGCACCCAGGGAAACACCATATATTTT.

The CDR3, as DNA: TGTGCCAGCAGCTTAGGCGATGGCGGATTTGATACGCAGTATTTT. It codes for CASSLGDGGFDTQYF. The chain couples TRBV7-6 to TRBJ2-3; D call uncertain. The CDR3 is made up of 15 amino acids. Germline V gene data show CDR1 as SGHVS and CDR2 as FNYEAQ. V was shortened by 1 base and J by 6 bases, with 14 bases between the two germline ends.

The V gene is TRBV5-4, the J gene TRBJ2-5; a weak D match, TRBD2 (5 bases). Trimming cost V 2 bases and J 4 bases, with 12 bases left between them. Germline V lookup: CDR1 SGHNT, CDR2 YYREEE (reference sequence). The CDR3 has 14 residues. CDR3 in DNA: TGTGCCAGCAGCTTCAGCGGAACATCAGAGACCCAGTACTTC. Translating gives CASSFSGTSETQYF.

This clone was detected once. The chain recombines TRBV4-1 with TRBJ1-2, with 12 nucleotides matching TRBD1. Losses at the gene ends were 2 bases for V and 8 bases for J; bases not matched to a gene: 9. The CDR3 runs to 16 residues. Germline V CDR1 and CDR2: MGHRA, YSYEKL. The CDR3 nucleotides read TGCGCCAGCAGCCAAAGAGGGGACAGGGGGCGCAAAGGCTACACCTTC. Translated, it gives CASSQRGDRGRKGYTF.

V is TRBV10-3 and J is TRBJ2-6, with 9 bases that match TRBD1. The CDR3 loop spans 18 amino acids. Germline lookup yields CDR1 ENHRY and CDR2 SYGVKD. The V and J ends lost 2 bases and 2 bases, in that order; junction bases with no gene match: 7. DNA for the CDR3: TGTGCCATCAGTGAGCCGGGACAGGGAATCCCTGGGGCCAACGTCCTGACTTTC. Its protein is CAISEPGQGIPGANVLTF.

The chain employs TRBV4-3 and TRBJ2-7, with D possibly being TRBD2 (5 bases). The germline V gene encodes CDR1 LGHNA and CDR2 YSLEER. The CDR3 is 14 residues long. The V end was cut by 4 bases, the J end by 0 bases, with 10 bases between. CDR3 sequence reads: CASSLSGSSYEQYF. CDR3 in DNA: TGCGCCAGCAGCCTGAGCGGTTCCTCCTACGAGCAGTACTTC.

The chain employs TRBV6-1 and TRBJ1-2, with D possibly TRBD1 on 5 matching bases. The CDR3 has 15 residues. The ends were cut back, 2 bases at V and 5 bases at J, with 15 bases in the middle. Germline V gene data show CDR1 as MNHNS and CDR2 as SASEGT. The CDR3 nucleotides read TGTGCCAGCAGTGAAAGTCGGGGCAGAGAGTATGGCTACACCTTC. Translating gives CASSESRGREYGYTF.

The gene calls are TRBV10-2 and TRBJ2-7; D remains unclear. The germline gives CDR1 WSHSY, CDR2 SAAADI. The CDR3 loop spans 13 amino acids. Trimming took 5 bases from V and 5 from J, leaving 13 bases between them. The CDR3 spells CASSKVGVHEQYF. Written as DNA, the CDR3 is TGCGCCAGCAGTAAAGTGGGCGTCCACGAGCAGTACTTC.

The chain is built from TRBV7-2 and TRBJ2-3; 8 nucleotides match TRBD1. In germline, CDR1 is SGHTA, CDR2 FQGNSA. J lost 6 bases, V lost 3 bases, and 8 bases had no gene match. The CDR3 has 15 amino acids. The CDR3 spells CASSFGTGTLDTQYF. The CDR3 DNA reads as TGTGCCAGCAGCTTTGGGACAGGAACTCTTGATACGCAGTATTTT.

This clone appeared once. The chain is built from TRBV14 and TRBJ1-3; unclear D gene. The V and J ends lost 6 bases and 4 bases respectively, with 16 bases between them. The CDR3 has 15 residues. Per the germline V gene, CDR1 is SGHDN and CDR2 is FVKESK. CDR3: CASSKPSRSGNTIYF. CDR3 bases: TGTGCCAGCAGTAAGCCGTCCCGGTCGGGAAACACCATATATTTT.

This chain joins TRBV11-2 and TRBJ2-1; maybe TRBD2 (6 bases). Per germline, CDR1 SGHAT and CDR2 FQNNGV. V dropped 1 base and J dropped 3 bases, with 13 bases sitting between them. The CDR3 covers 16 residues. The CDR3 region has the DNA TGTGCCAGCAGCTTAGCGACGGGAGCAGGCTACAATGAGCAGTTCTTC. This encodes CASSLATGAGYNEQFF. The full variable domain, with the rest looked up from reference TRBV11-2 and TRBJ2-1, is EAGVAQSPRYKIIEKRQSVAFWCNPISGHATLYWYQQILGQGPKLLIQFQNNGVVDDSQLPKDRFSAERLKGVDSTLKIQPAKLEDSAVYLCASSLATGAGYNEQFFGPGTRLTVL.

The chain uses TRBV5-8 and TRBJ2-7; 8 bases map to TRBD1. With 2 bases clipped from V and 6 bases from J, the junction kept 13 bases outside the gene matches. Germline-derived CDR1 and CDR2 are SGHTS and YDEGEE. The CDR3 length is 16 residues. The CDR3 DNA is TGTGCCAGCAGCTTCGAAACCGGGACAGGAGTTTTCGAGCAGTACTTC. It codes for CASSFETGTGVFEQYF.

Remarks on this clone: This CDR3 is also generated by other DNA sequences in the sample. This chain joins TRBV11-2 and TRBJ1-5; D is unclear. Germline loops: CDR1 SGHAT, CDR2 FQNNGV. The CDR3 consists of 13 residues. V was pared by 5 bases and J by 0 bases, with 5 bases between. CDR3 nucleotides: TGTGCCAGCAGCCTCGATAGCAATCAGCCCCAGCATTTT. It is translated as CASSLDSNQPQHF.

The chain is built from TRBV18 and TRBJ1-2; the D is unclear. Germline assignment: CDR1 KGHSH and CDR2 LQKENI. Trimming removed 0 bases at V and 8 bases at J, with 10 bases between. The CDR3 loop spans 13 amino acids. CDR3 amino acids: CASSPPSEEGYTF. The CDR3 DNA reads as TGTGCCAGCTCACCACCGTCGGAGGAAGGCTACACCTTC.

This chain uses TRBV19 with TRBJ2-6; D possibly corresponds to TRBD2 (6 bases). The ends were cut back, 8 bases at V and 1 base at J, with 15 bases in the middle. This CDR3 is built from 16 residues. Per the germline V gene, CDR1 is LNHDA and CDR2 is SQIVND (reference sequence). This chain's CDR3 is CASSGTGPSGANVLTF. CDR3 in DNA: TGTGCCAGTTCCGGGACTGGCCCTTCTGGGGCCAACGTCCTGACTTTC.

V usage is TRBV10-1 and J usage is TRBJ2-1; 11 bases are a match to TRBD2. This CDR3 is built from 16 residues. Germline CDR1 and CDR2: WNHNN and SYGVQD (reference sequence). V trimming: 6 bases; J trimming: 5 bases; junction bases outside the gene matches: 9. CDR3 DNA: TGCGCCAGCAGCCTTAGTCTAGCGGGAGGCGACAATGAGCAGTTCTTC. Its translation is CASSLSLAGGDNEQFF.

The chain recombines TRBV10-1 with TRBJ2-1; 9 nucleotides agree with TRBD2. V trimming: 1 base; J trimming: 1 base; junction bases outside the gene matches: 2. CDR1 and CDR2 (germline): WNHNN, SYGVQD (reference sequence). The CDR3 is 16 residues long. The CDR3 coding sequence is TGCGCCAGCAGTGAGTGGGGACTAGCATCCTACAATGAGCAGTTCTTC. Its protein is CASSEWGLASYNEQFF.

The V call is TRBV28, the J call TRBJ2-7, with unresolved D. Germline-derived CDR1 and CDR2 are MDHEN and SYDVKM. The CDR3 is made up of 14 amino acids. The ends were cut back, 10 bases at V and 0 bases at J, with 16 bases in the middle. The CDR3 reads CATAVQAPSYEQYF. CDR3 DNA sequence: TGTGCCACCGCCGTTCAGGCACCCTCCTACGAGCAGTACTTC.

This clone was seen once. The J gene is TRBJ1-2, the V gene TRBV4-1; 8 nucleotides agree with TRBD1. The CDR3 totals 15 residues. Germline V gene sequence: CDR1 MGHRA, CDR2 YSYEKL. V was clipped by 3 bases and J by 8 bases; unmatched bases: 11. The CDR3 region has the DNA TGCGCCAGCAGCCATGGACAGGGACTTACGCTAGGCTACACCTTC. It is translated as CASSHGQGLTLGYTF.

The CDR3: CASSFRPRDSYEQYF. As DNA, the CDR3 is TGTGCCAGCAGTTTTCGTCCTCGCGATTCCTACGAGCAGTACTTC. The chain has TRBV28 and TRBJ2-7, with unresolved D. The V end was cut by 3 bases, the J end by 1 base, with 13 bases between. The CDR3 has 15 residues. Per the germline V gene, CDR1 is MDHEN and CDR2 is SYDVKM.

This clone came up once. V usage is TRBV4-1 and J usage is TRBJ2-1, with D tentatively TRBD2 (6 bases). With 0 bases removed from V and 4 bases from J, the gap between germline ends came to 16 bases. The germline gives CDR1 MGHRA, CDR2 YSYEKL. This CDR3 contains 17 residues. As DNA, the CDR3 is TGCGCCAGCAGCCAAGATAAAACAAGCGGGCCGTACAATGAGCAGTTCTTC. Encoded protein: CASSQDKTSGPYNEQFF.

This clone was observed a single time. Other DNA sequences from this sample encode an identical CDR3 as well. The rearrangement joins TRBV11-2 to TRBJ2-7, with D perhaps TRBD2 (5 bases). The V end lost 0 bases, the J end lost 2 bases, and 8 bases lay between the germline ends. The CDR3 runs to 14 residues. Looked up from germline, CDR1 is SGHAT and CDR2 is FQNNGV. CDR3 sequence (DNA): TGTGCCAGCAGCTTAGAGGGCGGGCCCTACGAGCAGTACTTC. Translating it yields CASSLEGGPYEQYF. The full variable domain, completed using reference TRBV11-2 and TRBJ2-7, is EAGVAQSPRYKIIEKRQSVAFWCNPISGHATLYWYQQILGQGPKLLIQFQNNGVVDDSQLPKDRFSAERLKGVDSTLKIQPAKLEDSAVYLCASSLEGGPYEQYFGPGTRLTVT.